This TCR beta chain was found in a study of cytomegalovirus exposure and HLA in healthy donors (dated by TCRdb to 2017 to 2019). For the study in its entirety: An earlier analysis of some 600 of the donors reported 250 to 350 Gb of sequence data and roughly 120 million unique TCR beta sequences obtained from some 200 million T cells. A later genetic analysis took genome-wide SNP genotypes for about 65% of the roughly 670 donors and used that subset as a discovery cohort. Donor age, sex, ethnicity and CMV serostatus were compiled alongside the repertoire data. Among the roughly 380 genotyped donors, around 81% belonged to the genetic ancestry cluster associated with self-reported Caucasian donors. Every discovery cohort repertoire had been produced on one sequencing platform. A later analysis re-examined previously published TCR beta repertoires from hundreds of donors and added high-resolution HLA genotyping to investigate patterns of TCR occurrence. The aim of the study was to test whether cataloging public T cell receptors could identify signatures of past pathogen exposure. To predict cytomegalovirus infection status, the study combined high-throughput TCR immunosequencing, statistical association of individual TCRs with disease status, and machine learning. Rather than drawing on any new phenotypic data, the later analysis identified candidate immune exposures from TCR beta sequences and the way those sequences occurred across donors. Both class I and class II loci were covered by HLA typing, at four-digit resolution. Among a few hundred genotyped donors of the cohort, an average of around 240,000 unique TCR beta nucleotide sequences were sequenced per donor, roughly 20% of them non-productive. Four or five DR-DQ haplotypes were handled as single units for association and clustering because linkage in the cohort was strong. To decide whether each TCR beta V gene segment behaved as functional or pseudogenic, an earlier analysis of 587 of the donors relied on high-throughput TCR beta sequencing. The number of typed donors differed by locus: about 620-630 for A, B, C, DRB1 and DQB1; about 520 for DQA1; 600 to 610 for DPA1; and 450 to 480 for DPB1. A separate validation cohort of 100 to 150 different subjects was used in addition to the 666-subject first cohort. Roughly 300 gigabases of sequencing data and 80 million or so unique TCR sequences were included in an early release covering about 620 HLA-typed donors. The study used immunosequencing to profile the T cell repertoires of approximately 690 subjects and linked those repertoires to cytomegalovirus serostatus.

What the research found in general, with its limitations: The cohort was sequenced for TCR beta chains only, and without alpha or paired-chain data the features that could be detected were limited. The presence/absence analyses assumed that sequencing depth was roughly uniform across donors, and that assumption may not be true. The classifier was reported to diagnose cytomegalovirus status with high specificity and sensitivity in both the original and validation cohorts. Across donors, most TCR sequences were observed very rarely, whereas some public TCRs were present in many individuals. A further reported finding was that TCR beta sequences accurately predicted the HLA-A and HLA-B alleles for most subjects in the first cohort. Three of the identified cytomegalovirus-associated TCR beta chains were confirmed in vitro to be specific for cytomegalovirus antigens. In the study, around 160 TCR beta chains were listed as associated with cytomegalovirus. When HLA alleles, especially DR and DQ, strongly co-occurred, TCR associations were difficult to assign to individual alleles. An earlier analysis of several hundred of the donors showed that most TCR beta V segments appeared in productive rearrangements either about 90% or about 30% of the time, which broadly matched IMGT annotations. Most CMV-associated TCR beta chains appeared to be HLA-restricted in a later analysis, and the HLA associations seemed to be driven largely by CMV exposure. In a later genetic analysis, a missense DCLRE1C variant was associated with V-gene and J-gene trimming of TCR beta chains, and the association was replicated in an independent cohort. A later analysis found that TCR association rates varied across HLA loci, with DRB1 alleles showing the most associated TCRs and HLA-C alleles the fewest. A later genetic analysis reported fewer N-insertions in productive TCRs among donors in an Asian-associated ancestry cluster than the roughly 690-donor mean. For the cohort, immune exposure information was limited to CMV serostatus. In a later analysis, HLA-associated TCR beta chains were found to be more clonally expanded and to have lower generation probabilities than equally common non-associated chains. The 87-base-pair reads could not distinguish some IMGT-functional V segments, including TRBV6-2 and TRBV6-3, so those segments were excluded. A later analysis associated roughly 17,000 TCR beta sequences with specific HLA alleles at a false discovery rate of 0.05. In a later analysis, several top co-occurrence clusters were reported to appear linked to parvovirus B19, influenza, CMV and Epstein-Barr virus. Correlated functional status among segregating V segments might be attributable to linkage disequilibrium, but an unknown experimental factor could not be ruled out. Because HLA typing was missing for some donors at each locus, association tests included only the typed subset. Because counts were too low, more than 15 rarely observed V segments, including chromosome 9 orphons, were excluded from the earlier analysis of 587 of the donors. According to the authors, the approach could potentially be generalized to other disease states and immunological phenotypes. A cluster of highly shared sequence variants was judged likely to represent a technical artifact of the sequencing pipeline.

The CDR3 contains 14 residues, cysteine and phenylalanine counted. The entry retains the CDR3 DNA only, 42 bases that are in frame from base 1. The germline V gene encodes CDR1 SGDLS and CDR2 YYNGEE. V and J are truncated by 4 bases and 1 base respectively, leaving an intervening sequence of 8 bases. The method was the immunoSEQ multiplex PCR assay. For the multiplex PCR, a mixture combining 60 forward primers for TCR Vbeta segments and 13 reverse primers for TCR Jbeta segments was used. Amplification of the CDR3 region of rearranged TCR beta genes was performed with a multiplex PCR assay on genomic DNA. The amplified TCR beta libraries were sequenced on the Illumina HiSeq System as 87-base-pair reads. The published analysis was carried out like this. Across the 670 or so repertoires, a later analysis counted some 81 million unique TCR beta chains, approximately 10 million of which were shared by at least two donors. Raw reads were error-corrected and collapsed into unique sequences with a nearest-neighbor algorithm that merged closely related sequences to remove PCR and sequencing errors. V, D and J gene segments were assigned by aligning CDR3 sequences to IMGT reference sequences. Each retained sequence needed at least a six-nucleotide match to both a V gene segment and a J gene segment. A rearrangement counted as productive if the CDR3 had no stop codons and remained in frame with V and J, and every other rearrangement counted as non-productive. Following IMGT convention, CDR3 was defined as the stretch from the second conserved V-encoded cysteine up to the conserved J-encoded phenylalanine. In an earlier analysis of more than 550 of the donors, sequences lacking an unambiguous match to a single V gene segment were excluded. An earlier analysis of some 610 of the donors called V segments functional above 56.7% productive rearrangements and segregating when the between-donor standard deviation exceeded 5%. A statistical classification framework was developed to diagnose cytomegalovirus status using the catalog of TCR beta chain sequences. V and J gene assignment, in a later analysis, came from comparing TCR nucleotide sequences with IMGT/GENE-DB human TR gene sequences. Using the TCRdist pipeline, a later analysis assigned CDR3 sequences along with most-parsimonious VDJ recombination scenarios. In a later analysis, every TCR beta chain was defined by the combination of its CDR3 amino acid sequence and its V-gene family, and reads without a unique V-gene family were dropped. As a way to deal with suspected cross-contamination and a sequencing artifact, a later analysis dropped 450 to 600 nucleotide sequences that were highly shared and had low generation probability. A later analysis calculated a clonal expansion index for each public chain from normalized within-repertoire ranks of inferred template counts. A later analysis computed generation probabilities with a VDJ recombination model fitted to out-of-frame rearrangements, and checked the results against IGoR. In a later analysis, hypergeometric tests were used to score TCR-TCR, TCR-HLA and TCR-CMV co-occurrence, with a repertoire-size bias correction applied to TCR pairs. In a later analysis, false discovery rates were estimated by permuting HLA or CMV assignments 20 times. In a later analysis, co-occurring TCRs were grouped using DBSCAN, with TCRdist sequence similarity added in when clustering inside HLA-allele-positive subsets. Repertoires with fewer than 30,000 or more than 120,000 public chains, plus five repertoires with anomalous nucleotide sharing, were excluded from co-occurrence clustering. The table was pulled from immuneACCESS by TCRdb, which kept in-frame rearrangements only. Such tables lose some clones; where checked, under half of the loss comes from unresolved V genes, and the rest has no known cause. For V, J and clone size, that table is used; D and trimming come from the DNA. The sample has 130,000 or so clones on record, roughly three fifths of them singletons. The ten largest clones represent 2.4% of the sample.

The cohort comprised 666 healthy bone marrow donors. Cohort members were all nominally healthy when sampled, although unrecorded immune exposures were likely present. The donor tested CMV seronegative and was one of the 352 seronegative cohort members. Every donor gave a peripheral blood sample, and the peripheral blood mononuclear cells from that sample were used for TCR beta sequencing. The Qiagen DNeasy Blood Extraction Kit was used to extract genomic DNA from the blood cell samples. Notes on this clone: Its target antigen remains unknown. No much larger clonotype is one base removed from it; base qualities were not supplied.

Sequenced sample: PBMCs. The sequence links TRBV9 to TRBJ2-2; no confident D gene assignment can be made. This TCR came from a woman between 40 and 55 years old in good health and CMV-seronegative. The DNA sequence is TGTGCCAGCAGCCCGGTCCGGAACACCGGGGAGCTGTTTTTT. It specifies CASSPVRNTGELFF. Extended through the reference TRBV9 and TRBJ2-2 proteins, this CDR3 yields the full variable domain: DSGVTQTPKHLITATGQRVTLRCSPRSGDLSVYWYQQSLDQGLQFLIQYYNGEERAKGNILERFSAQQFPDLHSELNLSSLELGDSALYFCASSPVRNTGELFFGEGSRLTVL.